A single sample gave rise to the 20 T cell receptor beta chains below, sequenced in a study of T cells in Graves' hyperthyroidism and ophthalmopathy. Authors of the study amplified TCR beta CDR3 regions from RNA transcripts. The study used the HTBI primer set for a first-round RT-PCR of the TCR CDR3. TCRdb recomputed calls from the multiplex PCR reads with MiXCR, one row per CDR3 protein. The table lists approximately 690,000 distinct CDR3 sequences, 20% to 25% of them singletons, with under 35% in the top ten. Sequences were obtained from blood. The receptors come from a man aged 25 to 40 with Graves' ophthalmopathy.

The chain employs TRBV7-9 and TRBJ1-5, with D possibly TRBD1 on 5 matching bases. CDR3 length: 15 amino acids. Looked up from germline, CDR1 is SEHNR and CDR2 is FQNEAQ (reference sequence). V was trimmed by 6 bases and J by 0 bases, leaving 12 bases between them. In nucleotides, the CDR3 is TGTGCCAGCAGTTGGGGACGTTATAGCAATCAGCCCCAGCATTTT. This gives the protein CASSWGRYSNQPQHF.

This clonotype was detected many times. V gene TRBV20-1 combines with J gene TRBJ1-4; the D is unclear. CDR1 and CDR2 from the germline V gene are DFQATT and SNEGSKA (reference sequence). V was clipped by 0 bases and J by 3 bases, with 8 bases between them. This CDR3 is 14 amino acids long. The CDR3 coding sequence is TGCAGTGCTAGAGATCGACTCGCTAATGAAAAACTGTTTTTT. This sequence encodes CSARDRLANEKLFF.

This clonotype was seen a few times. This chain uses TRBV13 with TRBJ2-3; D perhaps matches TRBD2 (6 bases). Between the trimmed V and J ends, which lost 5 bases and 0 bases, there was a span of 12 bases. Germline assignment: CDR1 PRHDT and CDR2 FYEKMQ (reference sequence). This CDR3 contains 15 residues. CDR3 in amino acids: CASSLRELSTDTQYF. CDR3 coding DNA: TGTGCCAGCAGCCTACGGGAGTTGAGCACAGATACGCAGTATTTT.

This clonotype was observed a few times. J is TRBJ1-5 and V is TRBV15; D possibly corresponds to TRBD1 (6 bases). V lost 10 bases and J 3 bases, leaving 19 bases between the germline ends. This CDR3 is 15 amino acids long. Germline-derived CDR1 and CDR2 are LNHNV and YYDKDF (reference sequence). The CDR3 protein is CAISRGGAYNQPQHF. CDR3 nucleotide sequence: TGTGCCATTTCAAGAGGGGGGGCCTACAATCAGCCCCAGCATTTT.

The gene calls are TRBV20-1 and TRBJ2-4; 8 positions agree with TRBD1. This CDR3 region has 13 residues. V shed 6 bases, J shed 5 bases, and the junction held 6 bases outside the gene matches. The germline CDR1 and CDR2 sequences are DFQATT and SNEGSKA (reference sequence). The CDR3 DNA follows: TGCAGTGCCCCTGGACAGGGCGAAAACATTCAGTACTTC. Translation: CSAPGQGENIQYF.

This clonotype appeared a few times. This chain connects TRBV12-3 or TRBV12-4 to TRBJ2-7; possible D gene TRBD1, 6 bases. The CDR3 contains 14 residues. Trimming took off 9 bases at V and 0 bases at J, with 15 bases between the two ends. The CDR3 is CASSRQDSSYEQYF. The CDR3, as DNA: TGTGCCAGTAGTCGACAGGACAGCTCCTACGAGCAGTACTTC.

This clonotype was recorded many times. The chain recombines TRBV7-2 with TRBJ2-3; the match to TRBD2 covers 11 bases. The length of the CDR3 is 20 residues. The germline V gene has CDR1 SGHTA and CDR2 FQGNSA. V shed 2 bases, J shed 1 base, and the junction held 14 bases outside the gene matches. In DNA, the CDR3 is TGTGCCAGCAGCTTACTAGCGGGAGGAATCCGCGCGAGTGGCACAGATACGCAGTATTTT. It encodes CASSLLAGGIRASGTDTQYF.

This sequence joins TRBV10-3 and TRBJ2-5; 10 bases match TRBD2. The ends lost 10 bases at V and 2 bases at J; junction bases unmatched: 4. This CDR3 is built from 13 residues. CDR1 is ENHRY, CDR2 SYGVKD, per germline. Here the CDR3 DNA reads TGTGCCACCGAGACTAGCGGGCAAGAGACCCAGTACTTC. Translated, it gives CATETSGQETQYF.

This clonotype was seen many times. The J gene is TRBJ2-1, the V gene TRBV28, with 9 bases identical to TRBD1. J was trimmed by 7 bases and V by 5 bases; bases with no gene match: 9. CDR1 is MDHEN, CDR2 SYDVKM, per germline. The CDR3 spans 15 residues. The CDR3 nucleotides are TGTGCCAGCAGTGGCGCCGGGACAGGGACGAATGAGCAGTTCTTC. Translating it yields CASSGAGTGTNEQFF.

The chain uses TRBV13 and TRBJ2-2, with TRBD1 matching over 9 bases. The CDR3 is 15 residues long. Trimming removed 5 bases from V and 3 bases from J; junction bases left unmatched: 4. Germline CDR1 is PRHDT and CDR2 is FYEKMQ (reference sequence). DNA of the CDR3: TGTGCCAGCAGCGGGACAGGGAGCTACACCGGGGAGCTGTTTTTT. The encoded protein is CASSGTGSYTGELFF. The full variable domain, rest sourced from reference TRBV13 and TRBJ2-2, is AAGVIQSPRHLIKEKRETATLKCYPIPRHDTVYWYQQGPGQDPQFLISFYEKMQSDKGSIPDRFSAQQFSDYHSELNMSSLELGDSALYFCASSGTGSYTGELFFGEGSRLTVL.

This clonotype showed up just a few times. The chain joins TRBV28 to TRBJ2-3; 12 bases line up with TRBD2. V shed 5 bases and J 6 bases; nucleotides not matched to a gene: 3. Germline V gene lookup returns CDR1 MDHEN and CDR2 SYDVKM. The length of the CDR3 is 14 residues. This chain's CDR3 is CASSASGRGDTQYF. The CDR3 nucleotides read TGTGCCAGCAGTGCTAGCGGGAGGGGCGATACGCAGTATTTT.

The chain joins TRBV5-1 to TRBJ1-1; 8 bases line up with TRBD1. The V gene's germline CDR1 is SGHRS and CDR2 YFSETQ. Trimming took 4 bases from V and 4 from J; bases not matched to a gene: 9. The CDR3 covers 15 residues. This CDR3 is CASSVTGAPSTEAFF. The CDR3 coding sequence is TGCGCCAGCAGCGTGACAGGGGCGCCTAGCACTGAAGCTTTCTTT.

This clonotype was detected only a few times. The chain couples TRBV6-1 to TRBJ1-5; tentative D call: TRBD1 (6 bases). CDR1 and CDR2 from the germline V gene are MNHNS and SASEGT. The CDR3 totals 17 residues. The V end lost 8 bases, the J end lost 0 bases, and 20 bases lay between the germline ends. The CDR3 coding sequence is TGTGCCAGCTTCTTTCGACAGGAGATCTATAGCAATCAGCCCCAGCATTTT. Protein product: CASFFRQEIYSNQPQHF.

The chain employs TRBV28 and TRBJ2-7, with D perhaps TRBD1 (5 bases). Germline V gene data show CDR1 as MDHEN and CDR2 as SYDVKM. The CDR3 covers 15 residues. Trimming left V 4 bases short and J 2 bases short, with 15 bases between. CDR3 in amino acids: CASSSPGLHPYEQYF. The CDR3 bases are TGTGCCAGCAGTTCTCCAGGGCTACACCCCTACGAGCAGTACTTC. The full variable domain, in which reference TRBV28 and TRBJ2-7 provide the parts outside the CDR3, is DVKVTQSSRYLVKRTGEKVFLECVQDMDHENMFWYRQDPGLGLRLIYFSYDVKMKEKGDIPEGYSVSREKKERFSLILESASTNQTSMYLCASSSPGLHPYEQYFGPGTRLTVT.

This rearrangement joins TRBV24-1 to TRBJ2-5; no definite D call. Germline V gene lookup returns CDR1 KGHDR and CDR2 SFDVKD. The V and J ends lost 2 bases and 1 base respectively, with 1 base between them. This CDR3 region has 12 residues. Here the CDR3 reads CATSDSQETQYF. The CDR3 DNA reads TGTGCCACCAGTGATTCCCAAGAGACCCAGTACTTC.

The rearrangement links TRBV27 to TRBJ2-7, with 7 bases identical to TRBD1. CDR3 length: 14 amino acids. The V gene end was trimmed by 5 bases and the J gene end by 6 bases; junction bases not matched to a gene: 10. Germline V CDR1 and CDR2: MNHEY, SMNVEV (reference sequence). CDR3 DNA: TGTGCCAGCAGTCTCGCGCCGACAGGGAGCGAGCAGTACTTC. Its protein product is CASSLAPTGSEQYF.

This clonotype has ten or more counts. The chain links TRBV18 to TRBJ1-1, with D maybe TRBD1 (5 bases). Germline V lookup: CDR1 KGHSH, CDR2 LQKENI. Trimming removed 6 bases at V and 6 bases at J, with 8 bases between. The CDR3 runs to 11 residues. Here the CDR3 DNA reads TGTGCCAGCTCCAGGGTTGCTGAAGCTTTCTTT. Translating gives CASSRVAEAFF.

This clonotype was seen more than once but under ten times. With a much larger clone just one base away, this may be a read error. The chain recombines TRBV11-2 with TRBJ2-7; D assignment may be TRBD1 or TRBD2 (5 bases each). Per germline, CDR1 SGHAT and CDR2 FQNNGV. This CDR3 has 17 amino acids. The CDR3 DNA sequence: TGTGCCAGCAGCTTATCGACCCTAGCAGGGTCCCCCTACGGGCAGTACTTC. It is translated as CASSLSTLAGSPYGQYF.

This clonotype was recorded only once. The CDR3 bases are TGCGCCAGCAGCCATTTTACGGGACTAGCGGGAGCCTACGAGCAGTACTTC. It codes for CASSHFTGLAGAYEQYF. This chain connects TRBV4-1 to TRBJ2-7; TRBD2 matches 14 bases. The CDR3 is 17 amino acids. The trim removed 3 bases at V and 2 bases at J, leaving 6 bases unmatched. CDR1 and CDR2 from the germline V gene are MGHRA and YSYEKL.

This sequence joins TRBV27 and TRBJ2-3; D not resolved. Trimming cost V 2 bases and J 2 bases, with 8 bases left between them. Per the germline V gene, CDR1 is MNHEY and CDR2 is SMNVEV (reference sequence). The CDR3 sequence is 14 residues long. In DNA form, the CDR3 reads TGTGCCAGCAGTTTAACCAGACACACAGATACGCAGTATTTT. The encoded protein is CASSLTRHTDTQYF.